This TCR beta chain was identified in a study of blood T cells in healthy people across ages. The study's findings and limits: For the donors, CMV status was unknown and possibly confounded expanded clonotype changes.

A J-beta primer mix and a sample-barcoded 5' primer were used in a second PCR of about 6 to 12 cycles. One entry per CDR3 protein results from TCRdb running MiXCR on the 5' RACE reads. This table holds about 1.5 million distinct CDR3 sequences, approximately 39% found once. Details on this clonotype: Its matching antigen is unknown.

V gave up 6 bases and J gave up 0 bases, with 9 bases separating them. The CDR3 extends over 14 amino acids. Input material: blood. This sequence originates from a young woman in good health. The J gene is TRBJ1-3, the V gene TRBV12-3 or TRBV12-4, with no clear D. CDR3 sequence: CASSVTFSGNTIYF. For the CDR3, the DNA is TGTGCCAGCAGCGTGACATTCTCTGGAAACACCATATATTTT.